This T cell receptor (beta chain) was identified during a study of vaccination and CD4 T cells after COVID-19. Treatment specified: approximately nine-day PBMC culture with coronavirus spike peptide pools or control peptides (ViraFEST assay). About this clonotype: Its antigen is undetermined.

The study sequenced cultured CD4+ T cell DNA using the Oncomine TCR Beta short-read assay. TCRdb re-called the PCR reads with MiXCR, one entry per CDR3 protein. This sample has roughly 16,000 distinct CDR3 sequences; around 55% occur once, and the top ten carry roughly 30%. The J segment lost 2 bases and the V segment lost 6 bases, leaving 11 bases of the junction unmatched. The CDR3 covers 17 residues. Germline V lookup: CDR1 DFQATT, CDR2 SNEGSKA (reference sequence). The receptor's source is a human donor with COVID-19. The sequencing used cultured CD4+ T cells from blood, collected after SARS-CoV-2 vaccination. The V and J genes are TRBV20-1 and TRBJ1-5, with 12 bases fitting TRBD1. CDR3 nucleotides: TGCAGTGCATGGAGGGGGACAGGGGGCACGGGCAATCAGCCCCAGCATTTT. This sequence encodes CSAWRGTGGTGNQPQHF.